Detailed here is one TCR beta chain. What it recognizes is unknown. The CDR3 has 16 amino acids. Germline CDR1 DFQATT, CDR2 SNEGSKA (reference sequence). The V and J ends lost 3 bases and 1 base, in that order; junction bases with no gene match: 9. This record comes from a study of CD8+CD57+ T cells in acquired aplastic anemia. Genomic DNA acted as the template from which TCR beta VDJ combination and CDR3 sequence profiling were carried out. In TCRdb, the reads were re-called with MiXCR into one record per CDR3 protein. Found here are around 190,000 distinct CDR3 sequences, 61% of them singletons; the top ten hold 25% to 30%. Study conclusions and caveats: Patients and controls were found to share 25 to 30 CD8+ CDR3 sequences. Between patients and controls, CD8+ Simpson's diversity did not vary significantly.

Sequenced sample: sorted CD4+, CD8+, or CD8+CD57+ T cells (not recorded which) from PBMCs. The TCR sequence derives from a human donor in good health. The J gene is TRBJ2-3, the V gene TRBV20-1, with 8 bases identical to TRBD1. The CDR3 DNA follows: TGCAGTGCTAGTTTTAGCCAGGGGGCGCGCACAGATACGCAGTATTTT. Translating it yields CSASFSQGARTDTQYF.